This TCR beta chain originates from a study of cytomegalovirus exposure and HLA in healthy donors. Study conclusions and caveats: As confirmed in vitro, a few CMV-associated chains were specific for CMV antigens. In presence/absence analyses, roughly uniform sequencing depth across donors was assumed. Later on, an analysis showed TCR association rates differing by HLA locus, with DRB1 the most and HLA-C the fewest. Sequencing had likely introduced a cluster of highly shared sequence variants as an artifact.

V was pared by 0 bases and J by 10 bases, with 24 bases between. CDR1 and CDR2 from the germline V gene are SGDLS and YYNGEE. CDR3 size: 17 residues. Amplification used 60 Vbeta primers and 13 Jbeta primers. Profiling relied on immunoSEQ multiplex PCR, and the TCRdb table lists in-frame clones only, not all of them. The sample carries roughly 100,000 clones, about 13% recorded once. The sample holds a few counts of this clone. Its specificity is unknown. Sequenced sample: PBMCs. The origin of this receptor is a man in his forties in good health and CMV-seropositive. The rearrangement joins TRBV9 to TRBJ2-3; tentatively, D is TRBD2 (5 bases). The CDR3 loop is CASSVGSSSLPLLPQYF. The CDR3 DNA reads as TGTGCCAGCAGCGTAGGGTCTAGCTCCCTTCCTCTGTTACCGCAGTATTTT. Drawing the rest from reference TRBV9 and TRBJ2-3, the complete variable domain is DSGVTQTPKHLITATGQRVTLRCSPRSGDLSVYWYQQSLDQGLQFLIQYYNGEERAKGNILERFSAQQFPDLHSELNLSSLELGDSALYFCASSVGSSSLPLLPQYFGPGTRLTVL.